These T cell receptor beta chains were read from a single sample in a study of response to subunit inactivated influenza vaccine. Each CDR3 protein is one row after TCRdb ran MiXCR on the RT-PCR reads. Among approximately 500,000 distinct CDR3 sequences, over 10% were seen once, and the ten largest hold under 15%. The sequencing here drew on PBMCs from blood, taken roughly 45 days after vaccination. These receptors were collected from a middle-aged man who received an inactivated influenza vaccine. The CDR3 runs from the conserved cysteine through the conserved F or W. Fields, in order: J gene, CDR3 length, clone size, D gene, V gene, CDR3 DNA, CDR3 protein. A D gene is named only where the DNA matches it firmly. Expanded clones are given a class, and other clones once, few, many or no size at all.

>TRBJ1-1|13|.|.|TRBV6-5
TGTGCCAGCAGTTATCAGGGTTCTTCTGAAGCTTTCTTT
CASSYQGSSEAFF
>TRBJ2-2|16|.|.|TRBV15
TGTTCCACCAGAAAAACCGGGACGGCGAACACCGGGGAGCTGTTTTTT
CSTRKTGTANTGELFF
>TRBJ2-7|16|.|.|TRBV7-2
TGTGCCAGCAGCTTAGGGGGGACGGGCCGAAACTACGAGCAGTACTTC
CASSLGGTGRNYEQYF
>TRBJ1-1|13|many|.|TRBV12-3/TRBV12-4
TGTGCCAGCAGTTTCCTCGCAGGCCATGAAGCTTTCTTT
CASSFLAGHEAFF
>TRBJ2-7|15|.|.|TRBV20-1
TGCAGTGCTAGAGCGTACAGGACGGAGACCTACGAGCAGTACTTC
CSARAYRTETYEQYF
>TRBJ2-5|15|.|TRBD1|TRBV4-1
TGCGCCAGCAGCCACGGGGGACAGGGAGGGGAGACCCAGTACTTC
CASSHGGQGGETQYF
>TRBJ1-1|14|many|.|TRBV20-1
TGCAGTGCTAGAGCTGGACACATAAACACTGAAGCTTTCTTT
CSARAGHINTEAFF
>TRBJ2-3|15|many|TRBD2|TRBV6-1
TGTGCCACCGCTCTCGGTAGCGGGAGTGCAGATACGCAGTATTTT
CATALGSGSADTQYF
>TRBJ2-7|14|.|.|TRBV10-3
TGTGCCATCAGTGAGACTAGAGACTCCTACGAGCAGTACTTC
CAISETRDSYEQYF
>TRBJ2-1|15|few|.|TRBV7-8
TGTGCCAGCAGCCCGAGACTATCTACCTACAATGAGCAGTTCTTC
CASSPRLSTYNEQFF
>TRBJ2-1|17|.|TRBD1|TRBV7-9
TGTGCCAGCAGCCCCGGACAGGGTGCCTCCTTTTACAATGAGCAGTTCTTC
CASSPGQGASFYNEQFF
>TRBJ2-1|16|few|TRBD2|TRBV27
TGTGCCAGCAGTCCACGAGCGGGGGGGCCATTCAATGAGCAGTTCTTC
CASSPRAGGPFNEQFF
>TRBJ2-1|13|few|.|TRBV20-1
TGCAGTGCTCTTACTAGGATCGGAAATGAGCAGTTCTTC
CSALTRIGNEQFF
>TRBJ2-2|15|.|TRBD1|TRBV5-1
TGCGCCAGCAGCTACGACAGGGGTCGAACCGGGGAGCTGTTTTTT
CASSYDRGRTGELFF
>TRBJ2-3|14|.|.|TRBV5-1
TGCGCCAGCAGCTCGGGACCAAACACAGATACGCAGTATTTT
CASSSGPNTDTQYF
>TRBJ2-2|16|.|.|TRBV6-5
TGTGCCAGCAGTTACGGTTCGGGTTTGAACACCGGGGAGCTGTTTTTT
CASSYGSGLNTGELFF
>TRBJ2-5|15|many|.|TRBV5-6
TGTGCCAGCAGCCTGGGACCAACTCCCCCGAAGACCCAGTACTTC
CASSLGPTPPKTQYF
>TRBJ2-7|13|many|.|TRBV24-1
TGTGCCACCAGTGACAGGGTTACCTACGAGCAGTACTTC
CATSDRVTYEQYF
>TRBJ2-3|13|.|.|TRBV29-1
TGCAGCGTTCAGGGGAGAACCACAGATACGCAGTATTTT
CSVQGRTTDTQYF
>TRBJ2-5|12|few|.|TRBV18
TGTGCCAGCTCAACCTTTTCAGAGACCCAGTACTTC
CASSTFSETQYF
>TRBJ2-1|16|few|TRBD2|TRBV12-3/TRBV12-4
TGTGCCAGCAGTTTCCCCCATACCACTAGCGCAGTTGAGCAGTTCTTC
CASSFPHTTSAVEQFF
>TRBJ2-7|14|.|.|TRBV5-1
TGCGCCAGCAGCTTAATCAGGGCTACCTACGAGCAGTACTTC
CASSLIRATYEQYF
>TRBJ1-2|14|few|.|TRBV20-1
TGCAGTGCTAGACGGGGGGAGCAGGCGTCTGGCTACACCTTC
CSARRGEQASGYTF
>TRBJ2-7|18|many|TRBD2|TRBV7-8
TGTGCCAGCAGCTCCCAAAGAGTCGCGGGGGGAAACTCCTACGAGCAGTACTTC
CASSSQRVAGGNSYEQYF
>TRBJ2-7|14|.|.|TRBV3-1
TGTGCCAGCAGCCTTAACAGATTCTCCTACGAGCAGTACTTC
CASSLNRFSYEQYF
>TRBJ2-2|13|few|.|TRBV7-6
TGTGCCAGCAGCTACTACAGGACCGGGGAGCTGTTTTTT
CASSYYRTGELFF
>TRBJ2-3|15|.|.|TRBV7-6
TGTGCCAGCAGCCGACTCGGGAAAAGCACAGATACGCAGTATTTT
CASSRLGKSTDTQYF
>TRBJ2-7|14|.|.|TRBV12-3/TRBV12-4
TGTGCCAGCAGTTCAGCCAGGGGCCGCTACGAGCAGTACTTC
CASSSARGRYEQYF
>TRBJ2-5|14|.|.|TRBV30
TGTGCCTGGAGTCGTGGGGCCCCCGGCAAGACCCAGTACTTC
CAWSRGAPGKTQYF
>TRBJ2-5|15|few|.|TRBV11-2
TGTGCCAGCAGCTTAGATCCGACAGCCCAAGAGACCCAGTACTTC
CASSLDPTAQETQYF
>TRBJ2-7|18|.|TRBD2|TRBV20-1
TGCAGTGCTAGAGTCATGACTAGCGGGAGAGTTAGCGCCTACGAGCAGTACTTC
CSARVMTSGRVSAYEQYF
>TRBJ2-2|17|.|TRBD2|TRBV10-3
TGTGCCATCAGTGAGTCTCTAGCGGGAGAGAACACCGGGGAGCTGTTTTTT
CAISESLAGENTGELFF
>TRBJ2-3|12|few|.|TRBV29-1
TGCAGCGTTGAGGCCACCACAGATACGCAGTATTTT
CSVEATTDTQYF
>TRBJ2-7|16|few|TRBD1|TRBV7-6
TGTGCCAGCAGCCAAACAAAAGGACAGGGGGACTACGAGCAGTACTTC
CASSQTKGQGDYEQYF
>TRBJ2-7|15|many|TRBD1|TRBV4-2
TGTGCCAGCAGCCAAGATGGCGACAGGGACGACGAGCAGTACTTC
CASSQDGDRDDEQYF
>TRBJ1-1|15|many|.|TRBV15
TGTGCCACCAGCCCTCGGGCCAGGGCGAACACTGAAGCTTTCTTT
CATSPRARANTEAFF
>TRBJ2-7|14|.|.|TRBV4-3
TGCGCCAGCAGCCAAGAGTCAGCCTCCTACGAGCAGTACTTC
CASSQESASYEQYF
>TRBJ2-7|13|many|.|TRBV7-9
TGTGCCAGCAGCTTGGAATGGACAGTCGGCCCTCTATTC
CASSLEWTVGPLF
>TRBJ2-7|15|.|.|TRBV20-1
TGCAGTGCTAGAGGTACAGGGATCCTCTCCTACGAGCAGTACTTC
CSARGTGILSYEQYF
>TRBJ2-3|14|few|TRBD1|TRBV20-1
TGCAGTGCTAGAGTACAGGGGGACACAGATACGCAGTATTTT
CSARVQGDTDTQYF
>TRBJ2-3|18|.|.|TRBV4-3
TGCGCCAGCAGCCAAGAGTCGGCTATCAGCCGCCGCACAGATACGCAGTATTTT
CASSQESAISRRTDTQYF
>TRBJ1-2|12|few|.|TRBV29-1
TGCAGCGTTGCCTCGGGAGGGTATGGCTACACCTTC
CSVASGGYGYTF